The following is a T cell receptor beta chain sequence with its context. Original analysis: Amplified reference gene primers provided the basis for estimating nucleated cell counts. Here immunoSEQ multiplex PCR was the method, and the copy in TCRdb shows in-frame clones only, minus some. Clone size and the V and J calls come from that table; the DNA yielded D and trimming. The sample contains approximately 320,000 clones, roughly nine tenths of which appear only once. This record belongs to a study of blood T cell repertoires in COVID-19. Study at large: The cDNA or gDNA used as material had been derived from T cells, B-cell-depleted T cells, or PBMCs.

The germline gives CDR1 MNHEY, CDR2 SMNVEV (reference sequence). Deletions cut 4 bases from V and 3 bases from J, with 19 bases between. The CDR3 runs to 16 residues. Those who participated ranged in age from roughly 18 to 100 years and resided in approximately 26 US areas. Participants' own reports of clinical history determined their cohort assignment. The material sequenced was PBMCs or T cells enriched from blood (not recorded which). This TCR was sampled from a man aged 55 to 70 who had recovered from COVID-19. V and J are TRBV27 and TRBJ2-7, with D possibly being TRBD1 (5 bases). The CDR3 nucleotides are TGTGCCAGCAGTTCCAACCCCAGGGCCCCAGGCTACGAGCAGTACTTC. This encodes CASSSNPRAPGYEQYF.